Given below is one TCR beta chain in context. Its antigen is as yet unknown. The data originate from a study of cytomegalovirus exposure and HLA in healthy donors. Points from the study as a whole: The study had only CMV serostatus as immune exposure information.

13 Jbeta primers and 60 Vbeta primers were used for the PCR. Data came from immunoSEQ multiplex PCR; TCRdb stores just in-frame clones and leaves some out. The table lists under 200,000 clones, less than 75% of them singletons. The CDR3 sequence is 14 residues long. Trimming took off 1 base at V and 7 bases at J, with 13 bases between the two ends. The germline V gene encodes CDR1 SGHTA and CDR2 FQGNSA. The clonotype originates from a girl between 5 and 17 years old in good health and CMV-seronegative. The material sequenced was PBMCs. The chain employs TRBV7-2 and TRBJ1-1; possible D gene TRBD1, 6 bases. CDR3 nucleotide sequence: TGTGCCAGCAGCTTAGGCGGACAGCGATATGAAGCTTTCTTT. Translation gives CASSLGGQRYEAFF. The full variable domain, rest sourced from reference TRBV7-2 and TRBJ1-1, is GAGVSQSPSNKVTEKGKDVELRCDPISGHTALYWYRQSLGQGLEFLIYFQGNSAPDKSGLPSDRFSAERTGGSVSTLTIQRTQQEDSAVYLCASSLGGQRYEAFFGQGTRLTVV.